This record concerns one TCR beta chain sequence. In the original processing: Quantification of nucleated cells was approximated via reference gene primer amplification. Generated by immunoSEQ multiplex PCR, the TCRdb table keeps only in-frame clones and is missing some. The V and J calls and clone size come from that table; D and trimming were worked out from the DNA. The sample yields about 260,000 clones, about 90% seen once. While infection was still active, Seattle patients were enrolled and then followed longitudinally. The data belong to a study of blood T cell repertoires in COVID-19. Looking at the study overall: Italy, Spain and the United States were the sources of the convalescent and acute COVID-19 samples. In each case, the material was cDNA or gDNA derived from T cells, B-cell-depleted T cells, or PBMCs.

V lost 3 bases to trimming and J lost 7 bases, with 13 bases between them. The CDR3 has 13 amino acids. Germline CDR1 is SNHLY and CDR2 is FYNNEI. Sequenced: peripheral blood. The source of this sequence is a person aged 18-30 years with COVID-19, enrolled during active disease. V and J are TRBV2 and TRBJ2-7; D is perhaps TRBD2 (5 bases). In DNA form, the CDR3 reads TGTGCCAGCAGTGAGAGTAGCGCTTCTGAGCAGTACTTC. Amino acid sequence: CASSESSASEQYF.